The clone carrying this TCR beta chain was seen a handful of times. Its specificity is not known. Via the markers CD45RO/CCR7/CD25/CD127/CD95/CD27, stem cell-like memory, regulatory, central memory and naive CD4+ cells were sorted. The sample belongs to a study of beta chain features in type 1 diabetes. As for the study in general: Age, gender and cell yields were alike across patients and healthy donors. Study-wide points: For patients, the naive, central memory and Treg TCRB repertoires appeared more alike than for healthy donors. Type 1 diabetes patients had fewer VDJ junction insertions and more deletions.

All of the isolated RNA was reverse transcribed, so expressed TCRB transcripts were sequenced. Profiling relied on immunoSEQ multiplex PCR, and the TCRdb table lists in-frame clones only, not all of them. The sample holds just over 450,000 clones, about 30% seen once. The germline V gene encodes CDR1 SGHTA and CDR2 FQGNSA. The CDR3 extends over 16 amino acids. V was cut by 5 bases and J by 4 bases, with 19 bases left in between. The sequencing sample was made of naive CD4+ T cells from blood. This TCR was sampled from a man between 18 and 35 years old in good health. This chain links TRBV7-2 with TRBJ2-3; a possible D gene is TRBD2 (5 bases). DNA of the CDR3: TGTGCCAGCAGCCCCCTAAGGTGGGGAGAAGCAGATACGCAGTATTTT. Its translation is CASSPLRWGEADTQYF.